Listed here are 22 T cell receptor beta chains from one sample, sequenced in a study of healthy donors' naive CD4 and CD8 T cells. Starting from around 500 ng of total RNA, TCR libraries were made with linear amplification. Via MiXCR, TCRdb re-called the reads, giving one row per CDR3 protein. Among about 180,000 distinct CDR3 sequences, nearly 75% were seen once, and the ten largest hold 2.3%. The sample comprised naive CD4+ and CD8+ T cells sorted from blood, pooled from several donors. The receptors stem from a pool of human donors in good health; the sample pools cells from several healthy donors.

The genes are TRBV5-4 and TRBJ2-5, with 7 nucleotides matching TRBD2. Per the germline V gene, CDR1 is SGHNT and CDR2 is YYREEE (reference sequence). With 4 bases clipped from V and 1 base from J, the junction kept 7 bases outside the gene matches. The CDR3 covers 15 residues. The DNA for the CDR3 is TGTGCCAGCAGCAGCGGGGAACTCATCCAAGAGACCCAGTACTTC. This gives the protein CASSSGELIQETQYF. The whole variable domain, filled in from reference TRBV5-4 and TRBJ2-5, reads ETGVTQSPTHLIKTRGQQVTLRCSSQSGHNTVSWYQQALGQGPQFIFQYYREEENGRGNFPPRFSGLQFPNYSSELNVNALELDDSALYLCASSSGELIQETQYFGPGTRLLVL.

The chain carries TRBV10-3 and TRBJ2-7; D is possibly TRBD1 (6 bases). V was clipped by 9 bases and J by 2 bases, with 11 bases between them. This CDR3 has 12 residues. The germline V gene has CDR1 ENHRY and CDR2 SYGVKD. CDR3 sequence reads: CAILTGTYEQYF. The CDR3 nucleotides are TGTGCCATTCTGACAGGCACCTACGAGCAGTACTTC.

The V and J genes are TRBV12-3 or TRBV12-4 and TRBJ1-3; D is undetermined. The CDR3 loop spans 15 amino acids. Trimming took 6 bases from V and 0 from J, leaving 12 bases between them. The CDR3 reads CASSNMGSSGNTIYF. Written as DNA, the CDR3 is TGTGCCAGCAGCAACATGGGGAGCTCTGGAAACACCATATATTTT.

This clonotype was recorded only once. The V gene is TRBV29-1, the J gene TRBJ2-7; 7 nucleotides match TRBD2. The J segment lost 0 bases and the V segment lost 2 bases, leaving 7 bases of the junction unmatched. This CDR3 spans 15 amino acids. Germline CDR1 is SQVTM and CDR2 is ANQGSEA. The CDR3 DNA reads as TGCAGCGTTGAAAGCATGGCGGGGGACTCCTACGAGCAGTACTTC. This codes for CSVESMAGDSYEQYF.

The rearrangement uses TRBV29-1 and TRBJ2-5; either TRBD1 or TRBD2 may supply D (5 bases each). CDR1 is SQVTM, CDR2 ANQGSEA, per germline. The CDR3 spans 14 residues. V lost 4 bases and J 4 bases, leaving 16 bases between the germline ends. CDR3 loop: CSVGESGGSETQYF. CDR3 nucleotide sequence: TGCAGCGTTGGGGAGAGTGGGGGATCAGAGACCCAGTACTTC.

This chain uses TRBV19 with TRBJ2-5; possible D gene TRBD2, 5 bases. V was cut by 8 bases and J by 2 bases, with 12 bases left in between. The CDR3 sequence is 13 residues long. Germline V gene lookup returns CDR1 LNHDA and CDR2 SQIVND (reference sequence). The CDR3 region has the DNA TGTGCCAGTGGTTGGCGGGTGCAAGAGACCCAGTACTTC. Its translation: CASGWRVQETQYF.

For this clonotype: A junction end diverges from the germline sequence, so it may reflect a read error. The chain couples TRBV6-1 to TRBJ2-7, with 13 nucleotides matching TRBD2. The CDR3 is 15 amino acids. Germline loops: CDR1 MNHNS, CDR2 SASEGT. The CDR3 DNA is TGTGCCGGCAGGAGGACTAGCGGGAGCGGGTACGAGCAGTACTTC. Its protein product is CAGRRTSGSGYEQYF.

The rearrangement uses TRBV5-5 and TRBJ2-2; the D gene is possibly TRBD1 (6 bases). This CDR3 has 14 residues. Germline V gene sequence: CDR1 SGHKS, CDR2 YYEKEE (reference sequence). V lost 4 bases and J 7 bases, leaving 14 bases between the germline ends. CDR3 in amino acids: CASSLGHGGGELFF. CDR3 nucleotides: TGTGCCAGCAGCCTGGGACATGGTGGCGGGGAGCTGTTTTTT.

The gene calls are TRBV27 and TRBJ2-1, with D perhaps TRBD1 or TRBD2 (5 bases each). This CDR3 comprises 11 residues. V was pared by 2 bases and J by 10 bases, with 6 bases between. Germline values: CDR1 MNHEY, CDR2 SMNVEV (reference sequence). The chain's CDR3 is CASSLGTEQFF. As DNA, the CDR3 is TGTGCCAGCAGTTTAGGGACCGAGCAGTTCTTC.

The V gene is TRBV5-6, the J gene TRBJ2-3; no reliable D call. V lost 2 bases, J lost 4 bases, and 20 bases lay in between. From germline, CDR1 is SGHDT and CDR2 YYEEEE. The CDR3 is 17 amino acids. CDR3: CASSFNRAVRGADTQYF. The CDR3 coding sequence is TGTGCCAGCAGCTTTAACCGGGCCGTTAGAGGAGCAGATACGCAGTATTTT.

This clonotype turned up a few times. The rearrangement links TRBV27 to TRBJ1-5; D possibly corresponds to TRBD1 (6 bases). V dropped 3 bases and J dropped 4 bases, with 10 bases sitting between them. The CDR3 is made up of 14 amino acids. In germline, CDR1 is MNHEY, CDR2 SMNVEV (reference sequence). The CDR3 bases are TGTGCCAGCAGTTTCAGGGGATTAAATCAGCCCCAGCATTTT. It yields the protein CASSFRGLNQPQHF.

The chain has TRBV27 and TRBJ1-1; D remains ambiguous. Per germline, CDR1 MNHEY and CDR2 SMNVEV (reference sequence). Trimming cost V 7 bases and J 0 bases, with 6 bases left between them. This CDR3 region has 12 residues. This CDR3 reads CASIGVNTEAFF. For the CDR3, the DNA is TGTGCCAGCATCGGCGTGAACACTGAAGCTTTCTTT.

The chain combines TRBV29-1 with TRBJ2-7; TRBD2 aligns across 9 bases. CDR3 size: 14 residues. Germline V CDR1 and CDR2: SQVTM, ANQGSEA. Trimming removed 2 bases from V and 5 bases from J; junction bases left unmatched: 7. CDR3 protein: CSVELGTSLDEQYF. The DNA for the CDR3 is TGCAGCGTTGAACTCGGGACTAGCTTGGACGAGCAGTACTTC.

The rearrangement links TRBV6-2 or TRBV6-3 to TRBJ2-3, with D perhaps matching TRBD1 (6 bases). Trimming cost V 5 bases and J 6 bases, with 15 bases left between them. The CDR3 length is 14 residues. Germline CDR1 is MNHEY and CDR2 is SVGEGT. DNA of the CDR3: TGTGCCAGCAGTACCATCGGGACACGGGATACGCAGTATTTT. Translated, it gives CASSTIGTRDTQYF.

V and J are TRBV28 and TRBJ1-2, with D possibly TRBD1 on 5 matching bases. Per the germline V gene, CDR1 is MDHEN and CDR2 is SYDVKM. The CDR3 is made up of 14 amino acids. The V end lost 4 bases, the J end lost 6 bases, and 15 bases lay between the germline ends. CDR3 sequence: CASSYFPPGHGYTF. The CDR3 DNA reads TGTGCCAGCAGTTACTTCCCCCCAGGGCATGGCTACACCTTC.

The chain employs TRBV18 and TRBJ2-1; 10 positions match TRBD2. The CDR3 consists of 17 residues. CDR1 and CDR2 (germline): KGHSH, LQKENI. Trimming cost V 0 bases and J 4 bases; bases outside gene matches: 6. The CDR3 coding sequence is TGTGCCAGCTCACCACCCGAGAGACTAGCGGGTTACAATGAGCAGTTCTTC. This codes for CASSPPERLAGYNEQFF. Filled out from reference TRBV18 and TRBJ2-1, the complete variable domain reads NAGVMQNPRHLVRRRGQEARLRCSPMKGHSHVYWYRQLPEEGLKFMVYLQKENIIDESGMPKERFSAEFPKEGPSILRIQQVVRGDSAAYFCASSPPERLAGYNEQFFGPGTRLTVL.

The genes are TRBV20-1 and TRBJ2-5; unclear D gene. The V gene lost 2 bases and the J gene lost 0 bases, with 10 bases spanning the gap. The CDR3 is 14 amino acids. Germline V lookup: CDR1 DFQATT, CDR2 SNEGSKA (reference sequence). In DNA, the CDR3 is TGCAGTGCTAGACCCGGTAGTAACCAAGAGACCCAGTACTTC. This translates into CSARPGSNQETQYF.

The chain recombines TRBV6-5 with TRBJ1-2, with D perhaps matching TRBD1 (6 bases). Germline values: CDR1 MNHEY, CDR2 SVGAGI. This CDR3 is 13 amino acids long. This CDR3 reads CAIMGHAKDGYTF. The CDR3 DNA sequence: TGTGCTATTATGGGACATGCAAAAGATGGCTACACCTTC.

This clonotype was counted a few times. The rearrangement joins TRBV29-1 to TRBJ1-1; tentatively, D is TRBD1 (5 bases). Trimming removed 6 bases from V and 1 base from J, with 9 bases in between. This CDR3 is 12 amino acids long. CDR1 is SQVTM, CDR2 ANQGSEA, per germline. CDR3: CSVRQTNTEAFF. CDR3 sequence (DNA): TGCAGCGTAAGACAGACGAACACTGAAGCTTTCTTT. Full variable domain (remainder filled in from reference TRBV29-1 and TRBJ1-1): SAVISQKPSRDICQRGTSLTIQCQVDSQVTMMFWYRQQPGQSLTLIATANQGSEATYESGFVIDKFPISRPNLTFSTLTVSNMSPEDSSIYLCSVRQTNTEAFFGQGTRLTVV.

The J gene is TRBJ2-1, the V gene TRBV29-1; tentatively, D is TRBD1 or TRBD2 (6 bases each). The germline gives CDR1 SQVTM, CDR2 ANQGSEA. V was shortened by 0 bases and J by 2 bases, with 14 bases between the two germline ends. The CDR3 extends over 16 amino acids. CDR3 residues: CSVEEGGSRTYNEQFF. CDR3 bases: TGCAGCGTTGAAGAGGGGGGCTCTAGAACCTACAATGAGCAGTTCTTC.

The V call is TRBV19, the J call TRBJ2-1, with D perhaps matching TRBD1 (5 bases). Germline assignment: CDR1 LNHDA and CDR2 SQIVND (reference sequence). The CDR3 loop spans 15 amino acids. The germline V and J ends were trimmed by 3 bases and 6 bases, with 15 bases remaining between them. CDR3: CASSMGPGLVNEQFF. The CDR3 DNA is TGTGCCAGTAGTATGGGGCCAGGGTTGGTCAATGAGCAGTTCTTC.

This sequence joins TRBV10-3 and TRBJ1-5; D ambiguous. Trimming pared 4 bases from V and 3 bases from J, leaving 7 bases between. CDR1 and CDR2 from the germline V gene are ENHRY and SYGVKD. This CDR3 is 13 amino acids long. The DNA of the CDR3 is TGTGCCATCAGTGGGGCACCCAATCAGCCCCAGCATTTT. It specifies CAISGAPNQPQHF.